These 21 T cell receptor beta chains originate from one sample sequenced in a study of Graves' ophthalmopathy and Graves' hyperthyroidism. CDR3 regions of TCR beta were amplified from RNA transcripts. The authors performed first-round RT-PCR with HTBI primers and then a second-round multiplex PCR. TCRdb recomputed calls from the multiplex PCR reads with MiXCR, one row per CDR3 protein. The sample holds over 650,000 distinct CDR3 sequences; 35% to 50% are singletons and the top ten take roughly 3.5%. Sequencing was performed on peripheral blood. The receptor set was obtained from an adult man with Graves' ophthalmopathy.

As to this clonotype: Sequence at one end of the junction differs from germline and may be a read error. The rearrangement links TRBV7-9 to TRBJ1-2; unclear D gene. Looked up from germline, CDR1 is SEHNR and CDR2 is FQNEAQ (reference sequence). The CDR3 loop spans 14 amino acids. The CDR3 DNA is TGCGCCAGCAGCCAAGGAGAGGAACTCTATGGCTACACCTTC. It is translated as CASSQGEELYGYTF.

The V call is TRBV30, the J call TRBJ2-5; D gene unclear. Trimming removed 4 bases from V and 7 bases from J, with 13 bases in between. CDR1 and CDR2 (germline): GTSNPN, SVGIG (reference sequence). The CDR3 consists of 12 residues. The CDR3 spells CAWMAPLGTQYF. CDR3 in DNA: TGTGCCTGGATGGCCCCGCTCGGGACCCAGTACTTC.

Remarks on this clonotype: A much larger clonotype is one base distant, so this may be a read error. The rearrangement uses TRBV24-1 and TRBJ2-5; possibly TRBD1 for D (5 bases). CDR1 and CDR2 (germline): KGHDR, SFDVKD. This CDR3 contains 14 residues. The CDR3 DNA is TGTGCCACCAGTGATTTGACCCAGGGTGAGACCCAGTGCTTC. Its protein product is CATSDLTQGETQCF.

In the case of this clonotype: This may be a read error, as it is one base from a much larger clone. V gene TRBV7-9 combines with J gene TRBJ1-1; tentative D call: TRBD1 (5 bases). The germline V gene has CDR1 SEHNR and CDR2 FQNEAQ (reference sequence). The CDR3 is made up of 14 amino acids. CDR3 amino acids: CASSLFHGAGEASF. CDR3 bases: TGTGCCAGCAGCTTATTCCACGGGGCGGGTGAAGCTTCCTTT.

DNA for the CDR3: TGTGCCAGCAGCTTAGATCGCACGGGGGAGCAGCCCCAGCATTTT. This sequence encodes CASSLDRTGEQPQHF. The J gene is TRBJ1-5, the V gene TRBV11-2, with D possibly being TRBD1 (5 bases). V was pared by 0 bases and J by 7 bases, with 13 bases between. The CDR3 loop spans 15 amino acids. In germline, CDR1 is SGHAT, CDR2 FQNNGV.

This clonotype was observed a handful of times. CDR3 residues: CASSQVSSGSGEQYF. Here the CDR3 DNA reads TGTGCCAGCAGCCAAGTAAGTAGCGGGAGCGGCGAGCAGTACTTC. V and J are TRBV9 and TRBJ2-7; 9 bases fit TRBD2. Germline V gene lookup returns CDR1 SGDLS and CDR2 YYNGEE. The CDR3 is 15 residues long. V shed 4 bases, J shed 6 bases, and the junction held 11 bases outside the gene matches.

This clonotype was seen repeatedly, ten times or more. The CDR3 protein is CASSQTTGRKDGYTF. The CDR3 bases are TGTGCCAGCAGCCAAACGACAGGGAGGAAGGATGGCTACACCTTC. This rearrangement joins TRBV13 to TRBJ1-2; TRBD1 matches 7 bases. V trimming: 5 bases; J trimming: 6 bases; junction bases outside the gene matches: 12. CDR3 length: 15 amino acids. Germline values: CDR1 PRHDT, CDR2 FYEKMQ (reference sequence).

This clonotype was counted a few times. V is TRBV11-2 and J is TRBJ1-3; a weak D match, TRBD1 (5 bases). Between the trimmed V and J ends, which lost 5 bases and 0 bases, there was a span of 17 bases. This CDR3 region has 17 residues. Germline V gene sequence: CDR1 SGHAT, CDR2 FQNNGV. The CDR3 loop is CASSQTPGRNSGNTIYF. In nucleotides, the CDR3 is TGTGCCAGCAGCCAGACCCCGGGACGGAACTCTGGAAACACCATATATTTT.

The chain links TRBV2 to TRBJ2-2; tentative D call: TRBD1 (8 bases). The CDR3 totals 16 residues. Looked up from germline, CDR1 is SNHLY and CDR2 is FYNNEI. V was shortened by 5 bases and J by 2 bases, with 15 bases between the two germline ends. The CDR3 loop reads CASSHTGGGNTGELFF. The CDR3 DNA reads TGTGCCAGCAGTCACACAGGGGGGGGAAACACCGGGGAGCTGTTTTTT.

In regard to this clonotype: At one end the junction does not follow the germline gene, possibly because of a read error. V usage is TRBV7-2 and J usage is TRBJ2-7; TRBD2 aligns across 7 bases. The germline V gene encodes CDR1 SGHTA and CDR2 FQGNSA. The CDR3 sequence is 15 residues long. CDR3 DNA sequence: TGTGCCGGCAGCTTAGGGGCGGGACTACGTTACGAGCAGTACTTC. Amino acids: CAGSLGAGLRYEQYF.

This chain links TRBV24-1 with TRBJ2-5; 9 nucleotides agree with TRBD1. The CDR3 extends over 16 amino acids. Germline V gives CDR1 KGHDR, CDR2 SFDVKD. The V segment lost 4 bases and the J segment 1 base; nucleotides outside the gene matches: 6. Here the CDR3 reads CATSEGQGGVQETQYF. CDR3 coding DNA: TGTGCCACCAGTGAGGGACAGGGAGGGGTCCAAGAGACCCAGTACTTC.

The rearrangement links TRBV7-8 to TRBJ1-1; the D is unclear. The CDR3 extends over 12 amino acids. V lost 11 bases and J lost 6, with 16 bases in between. From germline, CDR1 is SGHVS and CDR2 FQNEAQ. CDR3 nucleotides: TGTGCCTTACGGGCCAGGCAGGCTGAAGCTTTCTTT. Amino acids: CALRARQAEAFF.

V is TRBV10-3 and J is TRBJ1-4; a possible D gene is TRBD1 (6 bases). The V and J ends lost 3 bases and 6 bases respectively, with 14 bases between them. The CDR3 consists of 15 residues. Germline assignment: CDR1 ENHRY and CDR2 SYGVKD. CDR3 loop: CAISEQQGSDEKLFF. CDR3 bases: TGTGCCATCAGTGAACAACAGGGCTCTGATGAAAAACTGTTTTTT.

The sample holds many counts of this clonotype. The chain is built from TRBV7-8 and TRBJ2-7; D is uncertain. Germline V gene lookup returns CDR1 SGHVS and CDR2 FQNEAQ. The CDR3 spans 13 residues. Deletions cut 1 base from V and 3 bases from J, with 7 bases between. As DNA, the CDR3 is TGTGCCAGCAGCTTAGAGGAGATCTACGAGCAGTACTTC. Encoded protein: CASSLEEIYEQYF.

This clonotype came up many times. The V and J genes are TRBV7-2 and TRBJ2-6, with 9 bases aligning to TRBD1. J lost 4 bases, V lost 1 base, and 2 bases had no gene match. The germline gives CDR1 SGHTA, CDR2 FQGNSA. This CDR3 has 16 amino acids. The CDR3 loop reads CASSLDRGPGANVLTF. The CDR3 DNA follows: TGTGCCAGCAGCTTAGACAGGGGGCCCGGGGCCAACGTCCTGACTTTC.

This clonotype was observed many times. The genes are TRBV5-1 and TRBJ2-7; possible D gene TRBD2, 6 bases. Germline V gives CDR1 SGHRS, CDR2 YFSETQ. Trimming cost V 5 bases and J 5 bases, with 14 bases left between them. This CDR3 is built from 13 residues. DNA for the CDR3: TGCGCCAGCAGACGGGACTGGGGGGACGAGCAGTACTTC. This translates into CASRRDWGDEQYF.

J is TRBJ1-4 and V is TRBV10-3; D may be TRBD1 (5 bases). In germline, CDR1 is ENHRY, CDR2 SYGVKD. The CDR3 is 13 residues long. The V gene lost 6 bases and the J gene lost 4 bases, with 9 bases spanning the gap. The CDR3 bases are TGTGCCATCAGGCTCAGGGATAATGAAAAACTGTTTTTT. It encodes CAIRLRDNEKLFF.

The V call is TRBV7-9, the J call TRBJ1-4; TRBD1 matches 7 bases. This CDR3 is 15 amino acids long. With V trimmed by 3 bases and J by 3 bases, 4 bases remained unmatched. Germline lookup yields CDR1 SEHNR and CDR2 FQNEAQ (reference sequence). Here the CDR3 reads CASSFRDSPNEKLFF. The CDR3 DNA reads TGTGCCAGCAGCTTTAGGGACAGTCCTAATGAAAAACTGTTTTTT.

J is TRBJ1-1 and V is TRBV25-1, with 7 bases that match TRBD1. CDR3 length equals 18 residues. V lost 5 bases to trimming and J lost 0 bases; unmatched junction nucleotides: 15. CDR1 and CDR2 from the germline V gene are MGHDK and SYGVNS. The DNA for the CDR3 is TGTGCCAGCAGTTTATTGGCCCCCTTACAGGGGATGAACACTGAAGCTTTCTTT. As protein: CASSLLAPLQGMNTEAFF.

This clonotype was recorded once. This sequence joins TRBV7-6 and TRBJ1-4, with D unresolved. The CDR3 runs 15 residues. Per the germline V gene, CDR1 is SGHVS and CDR2 is FNYEAQ. V gave up 6 bases and J gave up 7 bases, with 18 bases separating them. CDR3 region: CASREGPADGEKLFF. DNA of the CDR3: TGTGCCAGCAGGGAAGGACCCGCGGACGGTGAAAAACTGTTTTTT.

DNA for the CDR3: TGCAGTGCTAGCAAGCCTCCTAGCACAGATACGCAGTATTTT. Translated, it gives CSASKPPSTDTQYF. The chain is built from TRBV20-1 and TRBJ2-3; D is unresolved. Germline CDR1 reads DFQATT; CDR2 reads SNEGSKA (reference sequence). Between the trimmed V and J ends, which lost 3 bases and 0 bases, there was a span of 10 bases. CDR3 length: 14 amino acids.